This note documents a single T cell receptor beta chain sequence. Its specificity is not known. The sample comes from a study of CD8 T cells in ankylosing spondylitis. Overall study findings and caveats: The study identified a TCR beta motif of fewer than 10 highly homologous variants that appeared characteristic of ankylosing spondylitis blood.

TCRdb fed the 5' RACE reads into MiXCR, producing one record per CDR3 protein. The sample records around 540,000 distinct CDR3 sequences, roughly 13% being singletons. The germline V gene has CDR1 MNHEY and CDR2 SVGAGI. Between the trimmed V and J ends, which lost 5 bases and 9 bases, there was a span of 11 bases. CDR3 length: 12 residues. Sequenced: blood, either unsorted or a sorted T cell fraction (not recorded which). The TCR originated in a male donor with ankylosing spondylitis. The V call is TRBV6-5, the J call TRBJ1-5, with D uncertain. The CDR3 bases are TGTGCCAGCAGTGACCACCGAGGGCCCCAGCATTTT. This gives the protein CASSDHRGPQHF.